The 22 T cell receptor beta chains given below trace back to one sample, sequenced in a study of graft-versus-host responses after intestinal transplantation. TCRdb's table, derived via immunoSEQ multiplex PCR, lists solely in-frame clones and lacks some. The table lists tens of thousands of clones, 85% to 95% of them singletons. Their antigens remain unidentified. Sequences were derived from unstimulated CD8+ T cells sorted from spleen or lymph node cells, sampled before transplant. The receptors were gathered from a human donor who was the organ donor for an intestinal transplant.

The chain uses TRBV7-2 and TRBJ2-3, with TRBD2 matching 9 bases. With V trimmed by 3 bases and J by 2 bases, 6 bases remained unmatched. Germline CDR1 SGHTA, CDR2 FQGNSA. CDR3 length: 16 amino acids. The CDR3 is CASSLWTSEYTDTQYF. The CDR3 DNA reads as TGTGCCAGCAGCTTGTGGACTAGCGAATACACAGATACGCAGTATTTT.

The CDR3 here is CASSDGLLLYEQYF. CDR3 DNA sequence: TGTGCCAGCAGCGACGGTTTATTGCTCTACGAGCAGTACTTC. The chain links TRBV7-9 to TRBJ2-5; the D is unclear. The DNA matches TRBJ2-7 better at its end, which makes the J call doubtful. Germline values: CDR1 SEHNR, CDR2 FQNEAQ (reference sequence). The CDR3 is 14 residues long.

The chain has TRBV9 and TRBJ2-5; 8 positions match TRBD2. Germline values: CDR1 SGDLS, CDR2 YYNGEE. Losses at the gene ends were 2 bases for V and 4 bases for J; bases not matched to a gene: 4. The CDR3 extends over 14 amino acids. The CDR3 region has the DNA TGTGCCAGCAGCGTTAGCGGGGAGGGAGAGACCCAGTACTTC. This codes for CASSVSGEGETQYF.

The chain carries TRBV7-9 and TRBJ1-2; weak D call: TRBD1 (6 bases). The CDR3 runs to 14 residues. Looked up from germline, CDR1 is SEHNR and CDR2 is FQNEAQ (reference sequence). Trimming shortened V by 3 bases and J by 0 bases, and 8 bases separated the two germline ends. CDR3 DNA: TGTGCCAGCAGCTTGGACAGTTCTAACTATGGCTACACCTTC. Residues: CASSLDSSNYGYTF.

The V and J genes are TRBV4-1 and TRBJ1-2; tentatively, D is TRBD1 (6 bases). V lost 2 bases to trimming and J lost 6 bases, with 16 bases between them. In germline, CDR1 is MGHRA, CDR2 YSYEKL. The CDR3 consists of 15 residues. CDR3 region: CASSQWGTGTHGYTF. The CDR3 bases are TGCGCCAGCAGCCAATGGGGCACAGGGACTCATGGCTACACCTTC.

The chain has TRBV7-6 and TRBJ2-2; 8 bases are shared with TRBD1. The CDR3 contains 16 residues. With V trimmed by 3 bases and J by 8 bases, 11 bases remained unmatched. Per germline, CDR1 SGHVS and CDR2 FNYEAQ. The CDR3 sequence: CASSFNNRGIDGELFF. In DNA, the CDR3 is TGTGCCAGCAGCTTTAATAACAGGGGGATTGATGGGGAGCTGTTTTTT.

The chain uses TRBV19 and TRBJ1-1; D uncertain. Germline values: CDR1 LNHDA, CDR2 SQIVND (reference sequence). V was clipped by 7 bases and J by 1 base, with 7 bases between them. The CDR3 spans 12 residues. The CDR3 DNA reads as TGTGCCAGTAAAATAGGGAACACTGAAGCTTTCTTT. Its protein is CASKIGNTEAFF.

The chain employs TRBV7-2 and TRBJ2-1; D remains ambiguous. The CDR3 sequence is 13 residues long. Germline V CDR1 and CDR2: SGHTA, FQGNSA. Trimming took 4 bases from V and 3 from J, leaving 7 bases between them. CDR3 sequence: CASSSYVYNEQFF. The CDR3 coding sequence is TGTGCCAGCAGCTCCTATGTCTACAATGAGCAGTTCTTC.

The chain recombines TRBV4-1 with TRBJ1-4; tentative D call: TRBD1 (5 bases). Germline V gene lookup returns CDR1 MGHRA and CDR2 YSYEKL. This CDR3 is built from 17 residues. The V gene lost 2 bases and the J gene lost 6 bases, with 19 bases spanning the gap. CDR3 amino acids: CASSQSFLGRGDEKLFF. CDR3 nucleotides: TGCGCCAGCAGCCAAAGCTTTTTGGGGCGCGGGGATGAAAAACTGTTTTTT.

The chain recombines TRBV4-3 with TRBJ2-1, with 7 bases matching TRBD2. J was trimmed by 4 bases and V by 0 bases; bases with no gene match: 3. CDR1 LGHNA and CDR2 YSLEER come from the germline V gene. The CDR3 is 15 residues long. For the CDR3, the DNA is TGCGCCAGCAGCCAAGACAGCGGGGAATACAATGAGCAGTTCTTC. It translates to CASSQDSGEYNEQFF.

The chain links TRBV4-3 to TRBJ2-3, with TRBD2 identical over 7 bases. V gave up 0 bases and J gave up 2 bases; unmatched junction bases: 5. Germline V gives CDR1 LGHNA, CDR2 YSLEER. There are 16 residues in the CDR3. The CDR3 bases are TGCGCCAGCAGCCAAGATGGGGGGGGGATCACAGATACGCAGTATTTT. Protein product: CASSQDGGGITDTQYF.

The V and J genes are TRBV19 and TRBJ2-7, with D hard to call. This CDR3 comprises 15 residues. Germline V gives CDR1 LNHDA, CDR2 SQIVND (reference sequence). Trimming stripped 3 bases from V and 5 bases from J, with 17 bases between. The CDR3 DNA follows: TGTGCCAGTAGTATTGGGAATAGCATTACCCACGAGCAGTACTTC. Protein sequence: CASSIGNSITHEQYF.

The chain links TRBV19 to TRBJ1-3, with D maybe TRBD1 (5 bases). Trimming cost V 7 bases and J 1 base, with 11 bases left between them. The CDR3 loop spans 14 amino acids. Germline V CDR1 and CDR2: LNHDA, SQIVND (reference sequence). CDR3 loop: CASNSGGSGNTIYF. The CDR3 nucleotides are TGTGCCAGTAACTCCGGGGGGTCTGGAAACACCATATATTTT.

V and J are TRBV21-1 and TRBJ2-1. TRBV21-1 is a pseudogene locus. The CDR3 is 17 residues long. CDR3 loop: CASSKAVRTNSYNEQFF. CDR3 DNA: TGTGCCAGCAGCAAAGCTGTCAGGACCAACTCCTACAATGAGCAGTTCTTC.

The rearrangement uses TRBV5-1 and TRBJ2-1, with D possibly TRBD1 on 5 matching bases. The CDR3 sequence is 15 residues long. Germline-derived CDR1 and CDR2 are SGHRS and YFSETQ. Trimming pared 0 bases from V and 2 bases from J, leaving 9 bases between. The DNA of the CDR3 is TGCGCCAGCAGCTTGGATCAGGGAACCTACAATGAGCAGTTCTTC. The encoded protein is CASSLDQGTYNEQFF.

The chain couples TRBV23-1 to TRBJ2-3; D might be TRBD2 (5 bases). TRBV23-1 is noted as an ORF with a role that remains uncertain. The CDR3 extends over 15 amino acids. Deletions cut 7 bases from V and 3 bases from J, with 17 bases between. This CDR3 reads CASIPTREQTDTQYF. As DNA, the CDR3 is TGCGCCAGCATCCCAACGAGGGAGCAAACAGATACGCAGTATTTT.

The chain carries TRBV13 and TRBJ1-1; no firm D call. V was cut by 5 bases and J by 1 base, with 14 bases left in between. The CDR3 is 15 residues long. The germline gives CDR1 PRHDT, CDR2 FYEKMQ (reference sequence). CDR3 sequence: CASSPRTEGNTEAFF. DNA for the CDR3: TGTGCCAGCAGCCCCCGGACTGAGGGGAACACTGAAGCTTTCTTT.

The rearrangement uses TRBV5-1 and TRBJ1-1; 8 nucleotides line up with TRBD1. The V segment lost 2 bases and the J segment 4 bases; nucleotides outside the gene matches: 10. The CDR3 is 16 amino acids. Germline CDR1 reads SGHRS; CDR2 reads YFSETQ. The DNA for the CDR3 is TGCGCCAGCAGCTTCCCCTCGGACAGGGAAACCACTGAAGCTTTCTTT. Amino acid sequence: CASSFPSDRETTEAFF.

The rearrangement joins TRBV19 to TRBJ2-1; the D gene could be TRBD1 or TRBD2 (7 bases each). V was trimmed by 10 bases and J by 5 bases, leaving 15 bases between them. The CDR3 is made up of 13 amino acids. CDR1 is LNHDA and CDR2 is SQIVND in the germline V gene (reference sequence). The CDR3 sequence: CATHGGTDNEQFF. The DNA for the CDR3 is TGTGCCACCCACGGGGGGACAGACAATGAGCAGTTCTTC.

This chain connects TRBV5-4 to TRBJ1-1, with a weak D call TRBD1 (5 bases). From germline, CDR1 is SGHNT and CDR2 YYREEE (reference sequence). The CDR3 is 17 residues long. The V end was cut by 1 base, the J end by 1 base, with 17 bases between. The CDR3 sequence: CASSLYGKGLRNTEAFF. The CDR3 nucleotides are TGTGCCAGCAGCTTGTATGGGAAGGGACTCCGGAACACTGAAGCTTTCTTT.

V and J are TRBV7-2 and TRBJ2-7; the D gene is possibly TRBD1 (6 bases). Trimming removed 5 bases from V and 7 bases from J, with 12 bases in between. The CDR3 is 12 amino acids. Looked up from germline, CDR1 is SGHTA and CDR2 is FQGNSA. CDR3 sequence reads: CASSRTGLEQYF. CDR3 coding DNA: TGTGCCAGCAGCCGTACAGGGCTTGAGCAGTACTTC.

The CDR3, as DNA: TGTGCCAGCAGCTTTTTCCGGACTCAAGAGACCCAGTACTTC. It translates to CASSFFRTQETQYF. This sequence joins TRBV5-5 and TRBJ2-5; maybe TRBD2 (5 bases). Trimming took off 2 bases at V and 2 bases at J, with 10 bases between the two ends. The germline V gene has CDR1 SGHKS and CDR2 YYEKEE (reference sequence). The CDR3 consists of 14 residues. Full variable domain (rest looked up from reference TRBV5-5 and TRBJ2-5): DAGVTQSPTHLIKTRGQQVTLRCSPISGHKSVSWYQQVLGQGPQFIFQYYEKEERGRGNFPDRFSARQFPNYSSELNVNALLLGDSALYLCASSFFRTQETQYFGPGTRLLVL.